This T cell receptor beta chain is drawn from a study of OX40 agonist ivuxolimab in advanced cancers. The study's findings and limits: Compared with CD4+, CD8+ T cells on average had more expanded clones. Circulating CD4+ and CD8+ T cells showed clonal expansion by week 6 at 0.1 to 3.0 mg/kg.

This clone was recorded only once. Its antigen is not identified. The repertoire was sequenced with immunoSEQ multiplex PCR; TCRdb's copy has only in-frame clones and lacks some. Here the sample spans tens of thousands of clones, 80% to 85% being singletons. Individuals having autoimmune disease history or systemic immunosuppression were not enrolled. Baseline, cycle 4 day 1, and cycle 7 day 1 were the blood sampling points. The receptor's source is an adult with an advanced solid tumor such as melanoma, head and neck, liver or kidney cancer. Sequences were derived from CD4+ or CD8+ T cells sorted from blood, sampled in a trial of the OX40 agonist ivuxolimab.

In nucleotides, the CDR3 is TGTGCCAGCAGCTTAGCTAACGTGGGACAGGCAAACACTGAAGCTTTCTTT. Translated: CASSLANVGQANTEAFF. This sequence joins TRBV7-3 and TRBJ1-1, with 8 positions matching TRBD1. The J segment lost 2 bases and the V segment lost 2 bases, leaving 10 bases of the junction unmatched. The CDR3 is 17 residues long. Germline V lookup: CDR1 SGHTA, CDR2 FQGTGA.